This is a list of T cell receptor beta chains from one sample in a study of TIL therapy for anti-PD-1-resistant metastatic lung cancer. Sequenced by immunoSEQ multiplex PCR; TCRdb stores in-frame clones only, minus some. Of under 7,000 clones listed, about 61% are singletons. The specimen was tumor tissue, collected at baseline. The receptors come from a person aged 25-85 years with non-small cell lung cancer. CDR3s include the opening cysteine and the closing phenylalanine or tryptophan. A D gene is named only where the DNA matches it firmly. Size is stated for part of the rows, as once, few or many counts, or as a class when the clone is expanded.

v_gene: TRBV18
abundance: -
d_gene: -
j_gene: TRBJ2-1
CDR3nt: TGTGCCAGCTCACCACCGAGTGGAGTTGAGCAGTTCTTC
CDR3aa: CASSPPSGVEQFF

v_gene: TRBV5-1
abundance: few
d_gene: TRBD1
j_gene: TRBJ1-4
CDR3nt: TGCGCCAGCAGCAAAGGACAGGGCGCTAAAACTGAAAAACTGTTTTTT
CDR3aa: CASSKGQGAKTEKLFF

v_gene: TRBV7-9
abundance: few
d_gene: -
j_gene: TRBJ1-2
CDR3nt: TGTGCCAGCAGCTTAGATTGGGCAGGAATCCATGGCTACACCTTC
CDR3aa: CASSLDWAGIHGYTF

v_gene: TRBV25-1
abundance: once
d_gene: -
j_gene: TRBJ1-3
CDR3nt: TGTGCCAGCAGTGATGCACAGAGCCCTGGAAACACCATATATTTT
CDR3aa: CASSDAQSPGNTIYF

v_gene: TRBV4-1
abundance: -
d_gene: -
j_gene: TRBJ2-1
CDR3nt: TGCGCCAGCAGCCAAGACACCTGGGGAGTCAATGAGCAGTTCTTC
CDR3aa: CASSQDTWGVNEQFF

v_gene: TRBV4-3
abundance: -
d_gene: TRBD2
j_gene: TRBJ2-7
CDR3nt: TGCGCCAGCAGCCTCTTCGGGGGGGGGTCCTACGAGCAGTACTTC
CDR3aa: CASSLFGGGSYEQYF

v_gene: TRBV11-2
abundance: medium-sized
d_gene: -
j_gene: TRBJ2-3
CDR3nt: TGTGCCAGCAGCTTTCACAGGGCAGATACGCAGTATTTT
CDR3aa: CASSFHRADTQYF

v_gene: TRBV6-2/TRBV6-3
abundance: -
d_gene: -
j_gene: TRBJ1-5
CDR3nt: TGTGCCAGCAGTTACTTACTCTCTTGGGGGAGCTATAGCAATCAGCCCCAGCATTTT
CDR3aa: CASSYLLSWGSYSNQPQHF

v_gene: TRBV18
abundance: large
d_gene: -
j_gene: TRBJ1-1
CDR3nt: TGTGCCAGCTCACCACGGGAAGGGGGGAACACTGAAGCTTTCTTT
CDR3aa: CASSPREGGNTEAFF

v_gene: TRBV11-3
abundance: -
d_gene: TRBD1
j_gene: TRBJ2-7
CDR3nt: TGTGCCAGCAGCTTAGTTGCCCCAGGGGGCCCTCCTTCCTACGAGCAGTACTTC
CDR3aa: CASSLVAPGGPPSYEQYF

v_gene: TRBV6-2/TRBV6-3
abundance: once
d_gene: -
j_gene: TRBJ2-5
CDR3nt: TGTGCCAGCAGTTCTCCACTTACAGGTTTAGAAGGGACCCAGTACTTC
CDR3aa: CASSSPLTGLEGTQYF

v_gene: TRBV7-2
abundance: -
d_gene: TRBD2
j_gene: TRBJ2-1
CDR3nt: TGTGCCAGCAGCCCATCCGGGGGGAGCTCCTACAATGAGCAGTTCTTC
CDR3aa: CASSPSGGSSYNEQFF

v_gene: TRBV28
abundance: -
d_gene: -
j_gene: TRBJ1-1
CDR3nt: TGTGCCAGCAGTTTCCCCGACAGAAACACTGAAGCTTTCTTT
CDR3aa: CASSFPDRNTEAFF

v_gene: TRBV7-8
abundance: -
d_gene: TRBD1
j_gene: TRBJ1-2
CDR3nt: TGTGCCAGCAGCTCGGGACAGGGGGCGGTTGGCTACACCTTC
CDR3aa: CASSSGQGAVGYTF

v_gene: TRBV7-9
abundance: large
d_gene: -
j_gene: TRBJ2-1
CDR3nt: TGTGCCAGCAGGGAGACTAACTACAATGAGCAGTTCTTC
CDR3aa: CASRETNYNEQFF

v_gene: TRBV29-1
abundance: few
d_gene: -
j_gene: TRBJ2-7
CDR3nt: TGCAGCGTCCGCCGGGACACCTCCTACGAGCAGTACTTC
CDR3aa: CSVRRDTSYEQYF

v_gene: TRBV7-2
abundance: -
d_gene: TRBD1
j_gene: TRBJ1-6
CDR3nt: TGTGCCAGCAGCTCCGGGACAGAGAGCTCCTATAATTCACCCCTCCACTTT
CDR3aa: CASSSGTESSYNSPLHF

v_gene: TRBV6-1
abundance: -
d_gene: -
j_gene: TRBJ2-5
CDR3nt: TGTGCCAGCAGTGAGGGGACGGGAAAGGGCCAAGAGACCCAGTACTTC
CDR3aa: CASSEGTGKGQETQYF

v_gene: TRBV13
abundance: once
d_gene: -
j_gene: TRBJ2-7
CDR3nt: TGTGCCAGCAGCTTAACTGGGGGAGCCTACGAGCAGTACTTC
CDR3aa: CASSLTGGAYEQYF

v_gene: TRBV21-1
abundance: -
d_gene: -
j_gene: TRBJ2-1
CDR3nt: TGTGCCAGCAGCAAAGAGGACCCGGACTGCTACAATGAGCAGTTCTTC
CDR3aa: CASSKEDPDCYNEQFF

v_gene: TRBV29-1
abundance: -
d_gene: -
j_gene: TRBJ2-7
CDR3nt: TGCAGCGTTGATACAGCAGTCGAGCAGTACTTC
CDR3aa: CSVDTAVEQYF

v_gene: TRBV5-6
abundance: -
d_gene: TRBD2
j_gene: TRBJ2-1
CDR3nt: TGTGCCAGCAACCGGGGGGGGCTAGCGGGGGGAGGTCGGCAGTTCTTC
CDR3aa: CASNRGGLAGGGRQFF

v_gene: TRBV6-1
abundance: -
d_gene: -
j_gene: TRBJ1-4
CDR3nt: TGTGCCAGCAGTGAAGCGCCCGGCCAGGCCAATGAAAAACTGTTTTTT
CDR3aa: CASSEAPGQANEKLFF

v_gene: TRBV14
abundance: -
d_gene: -
j_gene: TRBJ2-7
CDR3nt: TGTGCCAGCAGCCCGGCCAATTACGAGCAGTACTTC
CDR3aa: CASSPANYEQYF

v_gene: TRBV29-1
abundance: few
d_gene: TRBD2
j_gene: TRBJ2-3
CDR3nt: TGCAGCGTTGAAGAGGTGGGGGGGTCCGATACGCAGTATTTT
CDR3aa: CSVEEVGGSDTQYF

v_gene: TRBV20-1
abundance: -
d_gene: -
j_gene: TRBJ2-6
CDR3nt: TGCAGTGCTAGTGGGTTCTCTGGGGCCAACGTCCTGACTTTC
CDR3aa: CSASGFSGANVLTF

v_gene: TRBV18
abundance: -
d_gene: -
j_gene: TRBJ1-6
CDR3nt: TGTGCCAGCTCACCTGGAGGTCGGAGCGATTCACCCCTCCACTTT
CDR3aa: CASSPGGRSDSPLHF

v_gene: TRBV27
abundance: -
d_gene: TRBD2
j_gene: TRBJ2-7
CDR3nt: TGTGCCAGCAGTTTAAGTTCCTGGGGGGGCGAGCAGTACTTC
CDR3aa: CASSLSSWGGEQYF

v_gene: TRBV20-1
abundance: -
d_gene: -
j_gene: TRBJ2-5
CDR3nt: TGCAGTGCTAGAAACCAGGGGACCCAGTACTTC
CDR3aa: CSARNQGTQYF

v_gene: TRBV20-1
abundance: -
d_gene: TRBD1
j_gene: TRBJ1-2
CDR3nt: TGCAGTGCTAGTGAACCCAGGGGGAACAGGGGCTACACCTTC
CDR3aa: CSASEPRGNRGYTF

v_gene: TRBV3-1/TRBV3-2
abundance: few
d_gene: TRBD1
j_gene: TRBJ1-5
CDR3nt: TGTGCCAGCAGCCAAACGACAGGGGGCAATCAGCCCCAGCATTTT
CDR3aa: CASSQTTGGNQPQHF

v_gene: TRBV24-1
abundance: -
d_gene: TRBD1
j_gene: TRBJ2-5
CDR3nt: TGTGCCACCAGTGATTTGAAGGACAGGGGTGAGACCCAGTACTTC
CDR3aa: CATSDLKDRGETQYF

v_gene: TRBV18
abundance: few
d_gene: -
j_gene: TRBJ2-6
CDR3nt: TGTGCCAGCTCACCCTCTGGGGCCAACGTCCTGACTTTC
CDR3aa: CASSPSGANVLTF

v_gene: TRBV7-6
abundance: few
d_gene: TRBD1
j_gene: TRBJ2-2
CDR3nt: TGTGCCAGCAGCCAAGTGGGACAGGGGGCCGGGGCCGGGGAGCTGTTTTTT
CDR3aa: CASSQVGQGAGAGELFF

v_gene: TRBV4-3
abundance: -
d_gene: TRBD1
j_gene: TRBJ1-4
CDR3nt: TGCGCCAGCAGTCCCGGGACAGGGGCTGCTGAAAAACTGTTTTTT
CDR3aa: CASSPGTGAAEKLFF

v_gene: TRBV19
abundance: -
d_gene: TRBD2
j_gene: TRBJ2-3
CDR3nt: TGTGCCAGTAGTCCCGGGAGGCAGAGCACAGATACGCAGTATTTT
CDR3aa: CASSPGRQSTDTQYF

v_gene: TRBV4-3
abundance: -
d_gene: TRBD2
j_gene: TRBJ2-5
CDR3nt: TGCGCCAGCAGCCATCGAGCGGGAGGGCTGTACGAGACCCAGTACTTC
CDR3aa: CASSHRAGGLYETQYF

v_gene: TRBV7-9
abundance: -
d_gene: TRBD2
j_gene: TRBJ2-3
CDR3nt: TGTGCCAGCAGCTCCTGGACTAGCGCGCAGTATTTT
CDR3aa: CASSSWTSAQYF

v_gene: TRBV2
abundance: -
d_gene: TRBD1
j_gene: TRBJ2-2
CDR3nt: TGTGCCAGCAGTCTAGACCGGGACAGGGGGCGAGGCGGGGAGCTGTTTTTT
CDR3aa: CASSLDRDRGRGGELFF

v_gene: TRBV28
abundance: -
d_gene: TRBD1
j_gene: TRBJ2-3
CDR3nt: TGTGCCAGCAGCACTTCCGGGACAGGGAGCACAGATACGCAGTATTTT
CDR3aa: CASSTSGTGSTDTQYF

v_gene: TRBV28
abundance: -
d_gene: TRBD1
j_gene: TRBJ2-7
CDR3nt: TGTGCCAGCAGTGAGGGGGCTTCTGGGTCCTTCGGGCAGTACTTC
CDR3aa: CASSEGASGSFGQYF

v_gene: TRBV11-2
abundance: -
d_gene: -
j_gene: TRBJ2-7
CDR3nt: TGTGCCAGCAGCTTAGCGGGAACCTACGAGCAGTACTTC
CDR3aa: CASSLAGTYEQYF

v_gene: TRBV6-6
abundance: few
d_gene: -
j_gene: TRBJ1-2
CDR3nt: TGTGCCAGCAGTTACGATGCAGGGCTAAAGTATGGCTACACCTTC
CDR3aa: CASSYDAGLKYGYTF

v_gene: TRBV7-2
abundance: -
d_gene: TRBD2
j_gene: TRBJ2-1
CDR3nt: TGTGCCAGCAGCCCCCAACTAGCGGGAGACAATGAGCAGTTCTTC
CDR3aa: CASSPQLAGDNEQFF

v_gene: TRBV5-1
abundance: large
d_gene: -
j_gene: TRBJ2-7
CDR3nt: TGCGCCAGCAGCTTGGGTAGAGGGGGGGACCTCTCCTACGAGCAGTACTTC
CDR3aa: CASSLGRGGDLSYEQYF

v_gene: TRBV10-3
abundance: once
d_gene: -
j_gene: TRBJ2-7
CDR3nt: TGTGCCATCAGTGAGTCAGGGGGACCGGCCGAGCAGTACTTC
CDR3aa: CAISESGGPAEQYF

v_gene: TRBV4-1
abundance: -
d_gene: TRBD1
j_gene: TRBJ2-7
CDR3nt: TGCGCCAGCAGCCAGGGACAGGGGGCGCGAAGCTACGAGCAGTACTTC
CDR3aa: CASSQGQGARSYEQYF

v_gene: TRBV28
abundance: few
d_gene: TRBD2
j_gene: TRBJ2-1
CDR3nt: TGTGCCAGCAGTTTAGAAGCGGGGACTAGCGGGGCCTACAATGAGCAGTTCTTC
CDR3aa: CASSLEAGTSGAYNEQFF

v_gene: TRBV14
abundance: once
d_gene: TRBD2
j_gene: TRBJ2-3
CDR3nt: TGTGCCAGCAGCCAATATCTAGCGGGAGGAGATACGCAGTATTTT
CDR3aa: CASSQYLAGGDTQYF

v_gene: TRBV27
abundance: -
d_gene: -
j_gene: TRBJ2-7
CDR3nt: TGTGCCAGCAGACCCTTCCTAGGGGCCCCCTACGAGCAGTACTTC
CDR3aa: CASRPFLGAPYEQYF

v_gene: TRBV14
abundance: -
d_gene: -
j_gene: TRBJ2-5
CDR3nt: TGTGCCAGCAGCCCAAGGACGGCGCGCCAAGAGACCCAGTACTTC
CDR3aa: CASSPRTARQETQYF

v_gene: TRBV10-2
abundance: -
d_gene: TRBD1
j_gene: TRBJ2-5
CDR3nt: TGCGCCAGCAAATACAGGGGCGAACAAGAGACCCAGTACTTC
CDR3aa: CASKYRGEQETQYF

v_gene: TRBV4-1
abundance: -
d_gene: -
j_gene: TRBJ1-6
CDR3nt: TGCGCCAGCACCGAGGGATGGGCCTATAATTCACCCCTCCACTTT
CDR3aa: CASTEGWAYNSPLHF

v_gene: TRBV28
abundance: -
d_gene: -
j_gene: TRBJ2-7
CDR3nt: TGTGCCAGCAGTTTAATAGTACAGAACGAGCAGTACTTC
CDR3aa: CASSLIVQNEQYF

v_gene: TRBV18
abundance: -
d_gene: TRBD1
j_gene: TRBJ2-3
CDR3nt: TGTGCCAGCTCACGAGGGACAGCTAGCACAGATACGCAGTATTTT
CDR3aa: CASSRGTASTDTQYF